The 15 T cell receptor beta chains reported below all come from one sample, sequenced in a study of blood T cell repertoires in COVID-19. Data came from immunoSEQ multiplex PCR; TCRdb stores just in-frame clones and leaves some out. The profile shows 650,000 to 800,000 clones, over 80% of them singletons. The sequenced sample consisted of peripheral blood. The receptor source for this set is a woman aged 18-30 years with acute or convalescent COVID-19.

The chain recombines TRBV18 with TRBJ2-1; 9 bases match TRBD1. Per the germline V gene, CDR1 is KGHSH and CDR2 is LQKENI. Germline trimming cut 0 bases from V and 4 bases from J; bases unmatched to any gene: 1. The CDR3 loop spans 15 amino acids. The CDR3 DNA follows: TGTGCCAGCTCACCACCCGGACAGGGGTACAATGAGCAGTTCTTC. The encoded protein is CASSPPGQGYNEQFF.

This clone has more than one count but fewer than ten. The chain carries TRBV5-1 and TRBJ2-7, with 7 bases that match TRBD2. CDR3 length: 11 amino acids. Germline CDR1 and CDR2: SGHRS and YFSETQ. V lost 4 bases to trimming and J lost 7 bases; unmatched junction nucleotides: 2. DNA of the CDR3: TGCGCCAGCAGCCCGGGGGGAGAGCAGTACTTC. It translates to CASSPGGEQYF.

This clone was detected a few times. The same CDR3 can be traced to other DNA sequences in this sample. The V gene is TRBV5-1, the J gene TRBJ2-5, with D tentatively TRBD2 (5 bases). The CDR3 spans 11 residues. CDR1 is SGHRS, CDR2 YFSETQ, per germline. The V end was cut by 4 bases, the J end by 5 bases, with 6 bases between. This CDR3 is CASSPGETQYF. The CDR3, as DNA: TGCGCCAGCAGCCCGGGGGAGACCCAGTACTTC.

The CDR3 loop is CASSGRTGLGEKLFF. The CDR3 region has the DNA TGTGCCAGCAGCGGACGAACAGGGTTAGGGGAAAAACTGTTTTTT. The chain employs TRBV21-1 and TRBJ1-4; TRBD1 is taken as the D call from the table, unchecked against the DNA. TRBV21-1 is recorded as a pseudogene. The CDR3 is 15 amino acids.

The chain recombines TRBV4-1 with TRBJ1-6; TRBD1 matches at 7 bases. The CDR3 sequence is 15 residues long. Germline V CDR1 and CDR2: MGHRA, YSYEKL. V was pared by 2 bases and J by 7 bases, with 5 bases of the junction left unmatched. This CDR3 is CASSQPDRENSPLHF. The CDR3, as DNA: TGCGCCAGCAGCCAACCCGACAGGGAGAATTCACCCCTCCACTTT.

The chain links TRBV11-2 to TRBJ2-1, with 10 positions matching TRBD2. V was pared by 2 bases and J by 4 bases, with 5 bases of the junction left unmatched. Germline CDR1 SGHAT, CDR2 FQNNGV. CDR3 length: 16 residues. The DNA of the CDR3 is TGTGCCAGCAGCTTAACCACTAGCGGGGTATACAATGAGCAGTTCTTC. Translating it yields CASSLTTSGVYNEQFF.

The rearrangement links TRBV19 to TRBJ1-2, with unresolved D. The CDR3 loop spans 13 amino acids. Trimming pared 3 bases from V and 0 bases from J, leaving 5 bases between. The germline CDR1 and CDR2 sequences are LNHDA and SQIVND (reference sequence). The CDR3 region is CASSMAANYGYTF. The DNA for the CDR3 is TGTGCCAGTAGTATGGCAGCTAACTATGGCTACACCTTC.

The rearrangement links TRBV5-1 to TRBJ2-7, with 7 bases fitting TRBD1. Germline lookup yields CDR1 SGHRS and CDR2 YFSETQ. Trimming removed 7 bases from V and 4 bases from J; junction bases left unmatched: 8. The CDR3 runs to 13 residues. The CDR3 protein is CASQPGQPYEQYF. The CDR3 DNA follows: TGCGCCAGCCAACCGGGACAGCCATACGAGCAGTACTTC.

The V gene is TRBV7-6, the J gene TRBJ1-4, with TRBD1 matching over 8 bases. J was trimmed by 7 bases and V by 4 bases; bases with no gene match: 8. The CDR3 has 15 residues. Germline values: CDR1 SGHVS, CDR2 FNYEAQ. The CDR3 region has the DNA TGTGCCAGCAGCTGGGGGGGCAGGGGGCGTGAAAAACTGTTTTTT. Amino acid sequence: CASSWGGRGREKLFF.

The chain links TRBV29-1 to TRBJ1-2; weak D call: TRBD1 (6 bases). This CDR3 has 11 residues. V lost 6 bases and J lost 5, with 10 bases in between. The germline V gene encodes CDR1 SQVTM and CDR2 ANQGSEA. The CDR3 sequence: CSVATGYGYTF. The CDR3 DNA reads TGCAGCGTCGCCACAGGGTATGGCTACACCTTC.

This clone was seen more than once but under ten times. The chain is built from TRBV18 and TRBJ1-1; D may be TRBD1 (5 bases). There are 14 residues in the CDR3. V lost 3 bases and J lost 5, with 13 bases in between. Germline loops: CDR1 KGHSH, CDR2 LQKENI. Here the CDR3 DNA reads TGTGCCAGCTCACCCATGGACACCTCTACTGAAGCTTTCTTT. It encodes CASSPMDTSTEAFF.

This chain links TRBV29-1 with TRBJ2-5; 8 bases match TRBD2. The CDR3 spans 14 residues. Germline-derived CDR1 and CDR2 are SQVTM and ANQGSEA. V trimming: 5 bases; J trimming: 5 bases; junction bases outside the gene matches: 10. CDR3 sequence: CSVTQRGRVETQYF. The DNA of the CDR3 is TGCAGCGTTACACAGCGGGGGCGGGTTGAGACCCAGTACTTC.

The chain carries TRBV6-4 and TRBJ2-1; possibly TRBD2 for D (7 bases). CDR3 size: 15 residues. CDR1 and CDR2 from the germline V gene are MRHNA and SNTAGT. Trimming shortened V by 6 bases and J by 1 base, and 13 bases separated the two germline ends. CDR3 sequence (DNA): TGTGCCAGCAGACGAGGGGGGGAATCCTACAATGAGCAGTTCTTC. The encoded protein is CASRRGGESYNEQFF.

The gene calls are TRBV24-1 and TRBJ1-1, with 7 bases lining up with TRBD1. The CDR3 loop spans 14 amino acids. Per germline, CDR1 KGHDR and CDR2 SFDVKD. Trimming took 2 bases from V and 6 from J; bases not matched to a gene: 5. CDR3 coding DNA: TGTGCCACCAGTGATTCCAGGGGGATTCCTGAAGCTTTCTTT. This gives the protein CATSDSRGIPEAFF.

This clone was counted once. The CDR3 nucleotides read TGTGCCAGCAGTGACAGGGGGGCAATCTATGGCTACACCTTC. It is translated as CASSDRGAIYGYTF. The rearrangement joins TRBV6-1 to TRBJ1-2, with 7 bases lining up with TRBD1. Germline CDR1 is MNHNS and CDR2 is SASEGT. Unmatched junction bases numbered 5, after V lost 3 bases and J lost 4 bases. The CDR3 has 14 residues.